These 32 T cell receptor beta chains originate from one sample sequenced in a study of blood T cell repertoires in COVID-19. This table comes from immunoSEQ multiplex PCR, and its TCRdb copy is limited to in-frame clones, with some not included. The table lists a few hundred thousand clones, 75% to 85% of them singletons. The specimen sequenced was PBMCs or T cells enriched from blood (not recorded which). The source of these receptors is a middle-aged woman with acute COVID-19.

The CDR3 reads CASSLDSTNYGYTF. For the CDR3, the DNA is TGCGCCAGCAGCTTGGACAGTACTAACTATGGCTACACCTTC. The rearrangement joins TRBV5-1 to TRBJ1-2; D not resolved. Trimming stripped 0 bases from V and 0 bases from J, with 6 bases between. The germline gives CDR1 SGHRS, CDR2 YFSETQ. CDR3 length: 14 residues.

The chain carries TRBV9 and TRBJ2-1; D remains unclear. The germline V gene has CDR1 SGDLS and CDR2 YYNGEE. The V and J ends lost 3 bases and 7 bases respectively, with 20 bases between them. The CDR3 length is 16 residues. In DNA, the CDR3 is TGTGCCAGCAGCGCCGACCCCCGAGGAGTACGTAATGAGCAGTTCTTC. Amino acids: CASSADPRGVRNEQFF.

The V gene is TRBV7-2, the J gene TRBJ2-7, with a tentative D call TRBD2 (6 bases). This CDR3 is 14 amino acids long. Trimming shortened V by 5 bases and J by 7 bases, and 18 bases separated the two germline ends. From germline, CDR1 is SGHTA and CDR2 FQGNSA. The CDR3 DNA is TGTGCCAGCAGCGCGGGACGGCCTCTTGTTGAGCAGTACTTC. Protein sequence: CASSAGRPLVEQYF.

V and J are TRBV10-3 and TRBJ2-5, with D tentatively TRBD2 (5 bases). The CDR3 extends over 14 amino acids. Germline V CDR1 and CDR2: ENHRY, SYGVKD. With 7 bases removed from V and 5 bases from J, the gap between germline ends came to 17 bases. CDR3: CAIKPDQTGETQYF. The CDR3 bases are TGTGCCATCAAGCCAGACCAGACGGGGGAGACCCAGTACTTC.

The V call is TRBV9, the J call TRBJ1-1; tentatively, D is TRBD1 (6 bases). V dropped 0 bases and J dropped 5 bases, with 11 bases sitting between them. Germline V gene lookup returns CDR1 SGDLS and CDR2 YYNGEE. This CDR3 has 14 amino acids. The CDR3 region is CASSVAGDRTEAFF. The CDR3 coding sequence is TGTGCCAGCAGCGTAGCAGGGGATCGGACTGAAGCTTTCTTT. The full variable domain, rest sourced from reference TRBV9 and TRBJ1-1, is DSGVTQTPKHLITATGQRVTLRCSPRSGDLSVYWYQQSLDQGLQFLIQYYNGEERAKGNILERFSAQQFPDLHSELNLSSLELGDSALYFCASSVAGDRTEAFFGQGTRLTVV.

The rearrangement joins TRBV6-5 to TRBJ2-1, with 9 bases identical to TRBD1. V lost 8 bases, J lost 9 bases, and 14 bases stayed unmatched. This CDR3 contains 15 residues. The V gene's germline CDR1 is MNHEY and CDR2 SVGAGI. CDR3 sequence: CASYITGGAVSEQFF. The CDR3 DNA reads TGTGCCAGCTATATCACAGGGGGCGCGGTCAGTGAGCAGTTCTTC.

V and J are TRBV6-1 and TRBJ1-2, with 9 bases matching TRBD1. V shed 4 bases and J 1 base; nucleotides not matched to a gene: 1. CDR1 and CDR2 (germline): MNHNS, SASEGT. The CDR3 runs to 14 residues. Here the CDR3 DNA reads TGTGCCAGCAGTGGGGACAGGGATAACTATGGCTACACCTTC. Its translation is CASSGDRDNYGYTF.

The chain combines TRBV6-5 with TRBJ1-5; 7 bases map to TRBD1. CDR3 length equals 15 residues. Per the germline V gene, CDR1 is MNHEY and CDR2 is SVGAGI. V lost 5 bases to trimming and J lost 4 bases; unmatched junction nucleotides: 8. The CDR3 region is CASSPQGKGNQPQHF. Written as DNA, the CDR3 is TGTGCCAGCAGTCCACAGGGGAAGGGGAATCAGCCCCAGCATTTT.

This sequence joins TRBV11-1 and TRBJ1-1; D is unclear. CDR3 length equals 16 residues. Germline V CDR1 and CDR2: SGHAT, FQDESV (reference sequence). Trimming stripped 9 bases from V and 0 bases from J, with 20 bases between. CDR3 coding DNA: TGTGCCAGTTCCTTAGAAGCGCGGAAAATGAACACTGAAGCTTTCTTT. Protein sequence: CASSLEARKMNTEAFF.

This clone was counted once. For the CDR3, the DNA is TGTGCCAGCAGTCCCATCTACGAGCAGTACTTC. It is translated as CASSPIYEQYF. The rearrangement joins TRBV11-2 to TRBJ2-7; D gene ambiguous. The V end was cut by 6 bases, the J end by 3 bases, with 6 bases between. The CDR3 totals 11 residues. CDR1 is SGHAT and CDR2 is FQNNGV in the germline V gene.

This chain's CDR3 is CASSPLATVNTGELFF. For the CDR3, the DNA is TGTGCCAGCAGCCCGCTAGCAACAGTCAACACCGGGGAGCTGTTTTTT. The genes are TRBV7-6 and TRBJ2-2, with a weak D call TRBD2 (5 bases). The V end was cut by 5 bases, the J end by 2 bases, with 15 bases between. Germline-derived CDR1 and CDR2 are SGHVS and FNYEAQ. The CDR3 extends over 16 amino acids.

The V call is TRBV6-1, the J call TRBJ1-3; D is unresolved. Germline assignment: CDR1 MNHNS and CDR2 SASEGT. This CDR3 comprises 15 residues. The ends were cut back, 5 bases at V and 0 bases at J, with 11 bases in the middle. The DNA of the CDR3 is TGTGCCAGCAGTTTTCAGATAAACTCTGGAAACACCATATATTTT. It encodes CASSFQINSGNTIYF.

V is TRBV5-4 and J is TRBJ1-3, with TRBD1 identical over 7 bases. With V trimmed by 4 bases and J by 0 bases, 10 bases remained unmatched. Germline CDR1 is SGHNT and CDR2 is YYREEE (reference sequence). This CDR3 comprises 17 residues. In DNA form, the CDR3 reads TGTGCCAGCAGCCGAGGGGACAGCCGAAGCTCTGGAAACACCATATATTTT. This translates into CASSRGDSRSSGNTIYF. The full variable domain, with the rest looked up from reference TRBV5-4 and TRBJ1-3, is ETGVTQSPTHLIKTRGQQVTLRCSSQSGHNTVSWYQQALGQGPQFIFQYYREEENGRGNFPPRFSGLQFPNYSSELNVNALELDDSALYLCASSRGDSRSSGNTIYFGEGSWLTVV.

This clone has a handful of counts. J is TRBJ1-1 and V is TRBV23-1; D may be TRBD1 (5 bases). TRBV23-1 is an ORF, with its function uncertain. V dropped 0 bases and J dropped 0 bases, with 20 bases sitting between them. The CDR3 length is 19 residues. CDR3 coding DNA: TGCGCCAGCAGTCAATCGTCGGCGGGACTTGATCTTATGAACACTGAAGCTTTCTTT. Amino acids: CASSQSSAGLDLMNTEAFF.

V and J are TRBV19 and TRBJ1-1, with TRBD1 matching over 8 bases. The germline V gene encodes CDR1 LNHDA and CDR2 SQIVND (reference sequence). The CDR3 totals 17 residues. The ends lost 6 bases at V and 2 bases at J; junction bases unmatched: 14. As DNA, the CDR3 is TGTGCCAGTAGGAGCGACCTAAGGACAGGGATAAACACTGAAGCTTTCTTT. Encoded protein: CASRSDLRTGINTEAFF.

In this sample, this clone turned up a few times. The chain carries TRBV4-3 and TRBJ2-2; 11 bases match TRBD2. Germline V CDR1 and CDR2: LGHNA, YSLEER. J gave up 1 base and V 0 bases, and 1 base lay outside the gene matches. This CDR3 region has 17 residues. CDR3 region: CASSQDGTSGNTGELFF. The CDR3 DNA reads TGCGCCAGCAGCCAAGATGGGACTAGCGGGAACACCGGGGAGCTGTTTTTT.

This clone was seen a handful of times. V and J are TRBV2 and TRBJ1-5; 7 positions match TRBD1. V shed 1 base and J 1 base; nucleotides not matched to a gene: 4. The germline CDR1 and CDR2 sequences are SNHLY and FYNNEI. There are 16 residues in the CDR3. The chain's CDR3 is CASSEDRGISNQPQHF. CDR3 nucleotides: TGTGCCAGCAGTGAAGACAGGGGAATAAGCAATCAGCCCCAGCATTTT.

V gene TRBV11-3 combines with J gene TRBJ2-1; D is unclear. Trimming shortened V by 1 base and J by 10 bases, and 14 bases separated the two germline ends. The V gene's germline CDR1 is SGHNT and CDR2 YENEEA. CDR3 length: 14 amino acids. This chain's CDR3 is CASSLGHLQGEQFF. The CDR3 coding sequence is TGTGCCAGCAGCTTAGGACACTTACAAGGAGAGCAGTTCTTC.

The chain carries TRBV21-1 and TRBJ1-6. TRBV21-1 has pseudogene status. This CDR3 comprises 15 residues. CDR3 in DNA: TGTGCCAGCAGCCCCCGAGGGTATAACAATTCACCCCTCCACTTT. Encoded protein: CASSPRGYNNSPLHF.

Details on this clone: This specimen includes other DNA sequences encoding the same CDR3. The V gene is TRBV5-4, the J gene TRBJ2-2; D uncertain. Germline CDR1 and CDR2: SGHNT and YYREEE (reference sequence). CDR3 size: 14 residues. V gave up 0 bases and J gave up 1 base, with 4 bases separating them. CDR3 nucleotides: TGTGCCAGCAGCTTGGGTCAGAACACCGGGGAGCTGTTTTTT. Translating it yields CASSLGQNTGELFF.

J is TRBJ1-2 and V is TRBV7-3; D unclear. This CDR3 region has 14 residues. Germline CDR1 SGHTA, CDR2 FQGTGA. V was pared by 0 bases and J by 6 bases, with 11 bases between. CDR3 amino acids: CASSLTPPADGYTF. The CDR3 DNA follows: TGTGCCAGCAGCTTAACCCCGCCGGCGGATGGCTACACCTTC.

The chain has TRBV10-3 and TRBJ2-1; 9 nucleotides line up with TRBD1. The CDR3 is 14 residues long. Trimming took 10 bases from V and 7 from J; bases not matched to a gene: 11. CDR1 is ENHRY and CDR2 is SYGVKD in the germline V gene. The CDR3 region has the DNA TGTGCCACGAAAGGGACAGGGTTACAAAATGAGCAGTTCTTC. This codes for CATKGTGLQNEQFF.

The CDR3 DNA reads TGTGCCAGTAGTATATCAGTTATGCGGGACAGGGCCCAAGAGACCCAGTACTTC. It encodes CASSISVMRDRAQETQYF. V gene TRBV19 combines with J gene TRBJ2-5; 9 positions agree with TRBD1. V trimming: 2 bases; J trimming: 1 base; junction bases outside the gene matches: 11. Germline V gene lookup returns CDR1 LNHDA and CDR2 SQIVND (reference sequence). This CDR3 is built from 18 residues.

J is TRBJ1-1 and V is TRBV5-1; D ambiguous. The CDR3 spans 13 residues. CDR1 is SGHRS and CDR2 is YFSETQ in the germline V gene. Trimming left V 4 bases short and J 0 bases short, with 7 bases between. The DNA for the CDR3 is TGCGCCAGCAGCGGCACCCTGAACACTGAAGCTTTCTTT. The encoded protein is CASSGTLNTEAFF.

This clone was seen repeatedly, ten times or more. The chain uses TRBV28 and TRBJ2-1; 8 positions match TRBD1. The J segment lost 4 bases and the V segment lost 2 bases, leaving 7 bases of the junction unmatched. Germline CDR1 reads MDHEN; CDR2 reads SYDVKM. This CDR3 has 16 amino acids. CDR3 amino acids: CASSLALRGLYNEQFF. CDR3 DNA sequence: TGTGCCAGCAGTTTAGCCCTCAGGGGGCTGTACAATGAGCAGTTCTTC.

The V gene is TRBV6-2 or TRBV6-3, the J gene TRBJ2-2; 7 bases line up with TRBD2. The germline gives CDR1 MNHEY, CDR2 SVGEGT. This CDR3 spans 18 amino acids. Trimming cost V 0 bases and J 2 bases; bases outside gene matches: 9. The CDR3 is CASSYSTSARLNTGELFF. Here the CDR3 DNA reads TGTGCCAGCAGTTACTCAACTAGCGCCCGACTAAACACCGGGGAGCTGTTTTTT.

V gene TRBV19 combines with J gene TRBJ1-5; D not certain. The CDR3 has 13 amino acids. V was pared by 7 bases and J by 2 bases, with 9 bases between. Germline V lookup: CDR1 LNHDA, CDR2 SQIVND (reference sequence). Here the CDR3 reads CASNFRGNQPQHF. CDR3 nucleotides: TGTGCCAGTAACTTCCGGGGCAATCAGCCCCAGCATTTT.

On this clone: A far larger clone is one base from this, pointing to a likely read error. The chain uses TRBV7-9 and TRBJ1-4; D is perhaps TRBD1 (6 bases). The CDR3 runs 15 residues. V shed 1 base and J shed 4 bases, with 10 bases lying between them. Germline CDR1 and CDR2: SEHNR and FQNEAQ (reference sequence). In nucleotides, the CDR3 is TGTGCCAGCAGCTTAGAAGGGGGTAATAATGAAAAACTGTTTTTT. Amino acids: CASSLEGGNNEKLFF.

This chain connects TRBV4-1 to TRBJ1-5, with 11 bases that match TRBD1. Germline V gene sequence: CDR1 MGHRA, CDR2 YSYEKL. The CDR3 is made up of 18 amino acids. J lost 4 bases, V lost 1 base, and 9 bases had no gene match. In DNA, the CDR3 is TGCGCCAGCAGCCAAGTGGACCCGGGACAGGGGGGAAATCAGCCCCAGCATTTT. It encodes CASSQVDPGQGGNQPQHF.

In nucleotides, the CDR3 is TGTGCCAGCAGCTTAGGGGGTCCTAATTCACCCCTCCACTTT. Translated, it gives CASSLGGPNSPLHF. The chain uses TRBV5-8 and TRBJ1-6, with D perhaps matching TRBD1 (6 bases). Trimming removed 2 bases at V and 6 bases at J, with 9 bases between. The CDR3 is made up of 14 amino acids. Germline V CDR1 and CDR2: SGHTS, YDEGEE. The entire variable domain, with the rest obtained from reference TRBV5-8 and TRBJ1-6, is as follows: EAGVTQSPTHLIKTRGQQATLRCSPISGHTSVYWYQQALGLGLQFLLWYDEGEERNRGNFPPRFSGRQFPNYSSELNVNALELEDSALYLCASSLGGPNSPLHFGNGTRLTVT.

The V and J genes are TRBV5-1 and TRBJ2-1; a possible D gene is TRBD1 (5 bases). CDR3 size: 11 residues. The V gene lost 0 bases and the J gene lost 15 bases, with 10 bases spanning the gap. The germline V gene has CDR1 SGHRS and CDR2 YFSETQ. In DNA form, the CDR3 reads TGCGCCAGCAGCTTGGGGACAAATGCGTTCTTC. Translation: CASSLGTNAFF.

Here the CDR3 DNA reads TGTGCCAGTAGTATAGACAGGACAGGGAGTGATTCACCCCTCCACTTT. It specifies CASSIDRTGSDSPLHF. The V call is TRBV19, the J call TRBJ1-6, with TRBD1 matching over 8 bases. Germline V gene sequence: CDR1 LNHDA, CDR2 SQIVND (reference sequence). With V trimmed by 0 bases and J by 8 bases, 6 bases remained unmatched. There are 16 residues in the CDR3.